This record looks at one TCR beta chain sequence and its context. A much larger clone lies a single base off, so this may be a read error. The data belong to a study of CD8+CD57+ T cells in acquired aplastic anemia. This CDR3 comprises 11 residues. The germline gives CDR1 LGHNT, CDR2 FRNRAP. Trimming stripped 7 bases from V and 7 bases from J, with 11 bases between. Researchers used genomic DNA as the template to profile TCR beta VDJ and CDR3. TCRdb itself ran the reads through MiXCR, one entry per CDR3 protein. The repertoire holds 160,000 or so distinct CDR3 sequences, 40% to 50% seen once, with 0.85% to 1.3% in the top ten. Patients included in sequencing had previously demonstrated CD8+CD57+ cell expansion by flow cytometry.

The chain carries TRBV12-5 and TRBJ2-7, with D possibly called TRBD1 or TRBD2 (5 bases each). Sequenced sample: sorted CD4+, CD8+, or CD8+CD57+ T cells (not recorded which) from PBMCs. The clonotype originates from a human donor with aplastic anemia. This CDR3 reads CASVGPGEQYF. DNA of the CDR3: TGTGCTAGTGTGGGGCCGGGGGAGCAGTACTTC.